This T cell receptor beta chain comes out of a study of T cell responses to AZD1222 COVID-19 vaccine. This clone was observed a few times. Its antigen remains unknown. Points from the study as a whole: Among those given AZD1222, only six were seropositive at baseline. Epitopes outside B.1.351 and B.1.1.7 mutated regions reportedly drew nearly half of spike TCRs. Clonal diversity may have been underestimated in mostly white British donors.

Libraries were prepared by immunoSEQ multiplex PCR; TCRdb keeps only in-frame clonotypes and omits some of them. The profile shows approximately 160,000 clones, around 90% of them singletons. V lost 7 bases and J lost 10, with 14 bases in between. The CDR3 consists of 13 residues. The germline CDR1 and CDR2 sequences are SNHLY and FYNNEI. Specimen: peripheral blood, collected 28 days after the second AZD1222 dose. The chain is built from TRBV2 and TRBJ1-6, with a weak D call TRBD1 (6 bases). The receptor was isolated from an adult who received the AZD1222 COVID-19 vaccine. The CDR3 here is CASNKDSQSPLHF. In DNA form, the CDR3 reads TGTGCCAGCAACAAGGACAGTCAATCACCCCTCCACTTT.